The rows below give T cell receptor beta chains drawn from one sample of a study of regulatory dendritic cells for organ transplantation. No antigens are known for them. Clones were read by immunoSEQ multiplex PCR, and TCRdb kept only the in-frame ones, dropping some. The table shows about 21,000 clones, with roughly 85% occurring only once. Sequenced material: naive CD4+ T cells from blood cultured with dendritic cells. The source is a human donor in good health. Each CDR3 is given with its conserved first and last residue. A D gene is named only where the DNA matches it firmly. Not every row has a clone size; where given, it reads once, few, many or a size class.

j_call v_call d_call clone_size cdr3_aa cdr3_nt
TRBJ2-3 TRBV27 . . CASSLTRADTQYF TGTGCCAGCAGTTTAACCAGGGCGGATACGCAGTATTTT
TRBJ1-1 TRBV12-5 . . CASGAGQSEAFF TGTGCTAGTGGAGCGGGCCAGTCTGAAGCTTTCTTT
TRBJ2-7 TRBV18 . . CASSLRAEQYF TGTGCCAGCTCACTACGAGCCGAGCAGTACTTC
TRBJ1-2 TRBV7-2 . . CASSLAAGLNYGYTF TGTGCCAGCAGCTTAGCTGCAGGGCTTAACTATGGCTACACCTTC
TRBJ1-1 TRBV6-5 . few CASSRSEVAEAFF TGTGCCAGCAGTCGATCGGAAGTGGCTGAAGCTTTCTTT
TRBJ2-3 TRBV6-1 . . CASRAQGLTDTQYF TGTGCCAGCAGAGCCCAGGGGCTCACAGATACGCAGTATTTT
TRBJ2-5 TRBV5-5 TRBD2 once CASSLPGLVETQYF TGTGCCAGCAGCTTACCGGGACTAGTTGAGACCCAGTACTTC
TRBJ2-7 TRBV10-3 . . CAISGSDSYEQYF TGTGCCATCAGTGGGTCGGACTCCTACGAGCAGTACTTC
TRBJ1-4 TRBV18 . . CASSPIRQATNEKLFF TGTGCCAGCTCACCAATCCGACAGGCAACTAATGAAAAACTGTTTTTT
TRBJ2-1 TRBV10-3 . . CAISEPVPRGEQFF TGTGCCATCAGTGAACCAGTCCCGCGGGGCGAGCAGTTCTTC
TRBJ2-7 TRBV18 . . CASSQPGSRYSYEQYF TGTGCCAGCTCACAGCCCGGGTCCCGATACTCCTACGAGCAGTACTTC
TRBJ1-2 TRBV30 . few CAWSLMVGASGYTF TGTGCCTGGAGCTTGATGGTGGGGGCGAGCGGCTACACCTTC
TRBJ2-2 TRBV27 . . CASSRSRESGELFF TGTGCCAGCAGTCGCAGCAGGGAATCCGGGGAGCTGTTTTTT
TRBJ1-6 TRBV2 TRBD1 . CASMGQGNSPLHF TGTGCCAGCATGGGACAGGGGAACTCACCCCTCCACTTT
TRBJ1-5 TRBV15 TRBD1 . CATSSQGAYQPQHF TGTGCCACCAGCTCACAGGGGGCATACCAGCCCCAGCATTTT
TRBJ1-1 TRBV7-8 TRBD1 . CASSPRVPGQGNTEAFF TGTGCCAGCAGCCCTAGGGTACCCGGACAGGGGAACACTGAAGCTTTCTTT
TRBJ1-4 TRBV4-3 . . CASSQVASPVPNEKLFF TGCGCCAGCAGCCAAGTCGCGTCGCCGGTGCCAAATGAAAAACTGTTTTTT
TRBJ1-5 TRBV7-8 . few CASSLEGYSEPQHF TGTGCCAGCAGCTTGGAGGGGTATTCGGAGCCCCAGCATTTT
TRBJ2-1 TRBV9 . . CASSTSWTAPVPNEQFF TGTGCCAGCAGTACTAGCTGGACGGCCCCGGTCCCCAATGAGCAGTTCTTC
TRBJ2-5 TRBV5-4 . . CASSLGSETQYF TGTGCCAGCAGCTTAGGGTCGGAGACCCAGTACTTC
TRBJ2-1 TRBV4-2 . . CASSQAAGANNEQFF TGTGCCAGCAGCCAAGCCGCGGGGGCCAACAATGAGCAGTTCTTC
TRBJ2-7 TRBV28 . . CASSLTGTLTYEQYF TGTGCCAGCAGTCTCACCGGGACACTGACTTACGAGCAGTACTTC
TRBJ2-2 TRBV7-2 . . CASSLAVALGANTGELFF TGTGCCAGCAGCTTAGCGGTAGCGTTGGGGGCGAACACCGGGGAGCTGTTTTTT
TRBJ2-7 TRBV4-1 . . CASSRDPGVGGMSSYEQYF TGCGCCAGCAGCCGGGACCCGGGGGTTGGCGGGATGAGCTCCTACGAGCAGTACTTC
TRBJ2-2 TRBV10-2 TRBD2 . CASSGGGLAGVTGELFF TGCGCCAGCAGTGGGGGGGGACTAGCGGGAGTAACCGGGGAGCTGTTTTTT
TRBJ1-1 TRBV6-5 . . CASGHTEAFF TGTGCCAGCGGCCACACTGAAGCTTTCTTT
TRBJ2-6 TRBV11-2 . . CASSTGSGANVLTF TGTGCCAGCTCGACAGGATCCGGGGCCAACGTCCTGACTTTC
TRBJ1-6 TRBV4-3 . . CASSQDASPITSPLHF TGCGCCAGCAGCCAAGATGCCAGCCCGATTACCTCACCCCTCCACTTT
TRBJ1-1 TRBV6-5 . . CASSRGEEAFF TGTGCCAGCAGTAGGGGGGAGGAAGCTTTCTTT
TRBJ2-5 TRBV7-6 TRBD2 . CASSLSGGQETQYF TGTGCCAGCAGCTTAAGCGGGGGACAAGAGACCCAGTACTTC
TRBJ2-7 TRBV29-1 TRBD2 . CSVGRIGTTYEQYF TGCAGCGTTGGTCGCATTGGGACTACCTACGAGCAGTACTTC
TRBJ1-2 TRBV5-6 TRBD1 . CASTPVPGQRYGYTF TGTGCCAGCACCCCGGTCCCGGGACAGCGATATGGCTACACCTTC
TRBJ2-1 TRBV7-9 . . CASSFERGYEQFF TGTGCCAGCAGCTTCGAGAGGGGTTATGAGCAGTTCTTC
TRBJ2-1 TRBV6-1 . once CASSEYPSPYNEQFF TGTGCCAGCAGTGAGTACCCAAGCCCGTACAATGAGCAGTTCTTC
TRBJ2-3 TRBV4-1 TRBD2 . CASSQGLAGADTQYF TGCGCCAGCAGCCAAGGACTAGCGGGGGCCGATACGCAGTATTTT
TRBJ1-2 TRBV30 TRBD1 few CASRQGRDYGYTF TGTGCCTCCAGACAGGGAAGAGACTATGGCTACACCTTC
TRBJ1-5 TRBV6-5 TRBD1 few CASSRTGSQPQHF TGTGCCAGCAGTCGGACAGGGAGTCAGCCCCAGCATTTT
TRBJ2-3 TRBV30 TRBD2 . CAWSRLAGVPDTQYF TGTGCCTGGAGTCGGCTAGCGGGAGTTCCAGATACGCAGTATTTT
TRBJ2-3 TRBV7-6 . . CASSLAWANTDTQYF TGTGCCAGCAGCTTAGCTTGGGCTAACACAGATACGCAGTATTTT
TRBJ2-5 TRBV7-3 TRBD2 . CASSLGLAGGPGETQYF TGTGCCAGCTCGTTGGGGCTAGCGGGAGGGCCGGGGGAGACCCAGTACTTC
TRBJ2-3 TRBV4-2 . . CASSQEPRTDTQYF TGTGCCAGCAGCCAAGAGCCACGCACAGATACGCAGTATTTT
TRBJ1-5 TRBV5-4 . . CASSLGGLGGNQPQHF TGTGCCAGCAGCTTAGGGGGGCTCGGGGGCAATCAGCCCCAGCATTTT